Below, 11 T cell receptor beta chains from the same sample are listed, as sequenced in a study of blood T cell repertoires in COVID-19. The table came from immunoSEQ multiplex PCR; TCRdb's copy has only in-frame clones and leaves some out. The sample includes under 300,000 clones, about four fifths of them seen just once. The sample consisted of peripheral blood. These receptors came from a man aged 50 to 59 with acute or convalescent COVID-19.

This rearrangement joins TRBV11-2 to TRBJ2-7; tentatively, D is TRBD1 (6 bases). Germline V gene lookup returns CDR1 SGHAT and CDR2 FQNNGV. V was pared by 5 bases and J by 2 bases, with 16 bases between. The CDR3 has 15 residues. The CDR3 loop is CASSLTGTLTYEQYF. CDR3 sequence (DNA): TGTGCCAGCAGCCTGACCGGGACACTGACCTACGAGCAGTACTTC.

V usage is TRBV4-1 and J usage is TRBJ2-2; the match to TRBD1 covers 8 bases. Germline V CDR1 and CDR2: MGHRA, YSYEKL. With 4 bases clipped from V and 5 bases from J, the junction kept 3 bases outside the gene matches. CDR3 size: 14 residues. CDR3 in amino acids: CASSPRQGTGELFF. In nucleotides, the CDR3 is TGCGCCAGCAGCCCCCGACAGGGGACCGGGGAGCTGTTTTTT.

The chain has TRBV5-5 and TRBJ1-6, with D tentatively TRBD1 (5 bases). The germline V gene encodes CDR1 SGHKS and CDR2 YYEKEE (reference sequence). This CDR3 spans 16 amino acids. Between the trimmed V and J ends, which lost 0 bases and 6 bases, there was a span of 13 bases. CDR3 region: CASSLVTALANSPLHF. CDR3 nucleotides: TGTGCCAGCAGCTTGGTGACAGCCCTTGCTAATTCACCCCTCCACTTT.

This rearrangement joins TRBV27 to TRBJ2-7; the D gene is possibly TRBD1 (6 bases). The length of the CDR3 is 15 residues. V was clipped by 5 bases and J by 0 bases, with 14 bases between them. In germline, CDR1 is MNHEY, CDR2 SMNVEV (reference sequence). The CDR3 sequence: CASSRTVSDSYEQYF. CDR3 DNA: TGTGCCAGCAGTCGGACAGTTTCCGACTCCTACGAGCAGTACTTC.

This clone occurred a few times. V usage is TRBV12-3 or TRBV12-4 and J usage is TRBJ1-3; 7 nucleotides line up with TRBD1. CDR3 length equals 13 residues. V shed 6 bases and J 4 bases; nucleotides not matched to a gene: 3. Here the CDR3 DNA reads TGTGCCAGCAGATCGGACAGGGGAAACACCATATATTTT. It encodes CASRSDRGNTIYF.

This clone showed up just a few times. The CDR3: CASSLSGTGFYEQYF. In DNA form, the CDR3 reads TGCGCCAGCAGCTTGTCAGGGACAGGGTTCTACGAGCAGTACTTC. This chain connects TRBV5-1 to TRBJ2-7; 9 nucleotides line up with TRBD1. Unmatched junction bases numbered 5, after V lost 1 base and J lost 3 bases. CDR1 SGHRS and CDR2 YFSETQ come from the germline V gene. The CDR3 contains 15 residues.

There are a few counts of this clone. The chain combines TRBV5-4 with TRBJ2-2, with D perhaps TRBD2 (5 bases). V lost 1 base and J 9 bases, leaving 10 bases between the germline ends. Per germline, CDR1 SGHNT and CDR2 YYREEE (reference sequence). The CDR3 runs 13 residues. This chain's CDR3 is CASSLLGSRELFF. DNA for the CDR3: TGTGCCAGCAGCTTGTTAGGGAGTAGGGAGCTGTTTTTT.

This rearrangement joins TRBV14 to TRBJ1-3; TRBD1 is a possible D gene (6 bases). CDR3 length: 15 amino acids. The V end lost 3 bases, the J end lost 0 bases, and 9 bases lay between the germline ends. Per the germline V gene, CDR1 is SGHDN and CDR2 is FVKESK. The CDR3 DNA sequence: TGTGCCAGCAGCCACTCAGGGGTCTCTGGAAACACCATATATTTT. Translation gives CASSHSGVSGNTIYF.

This chain uses TRBV6-5 with TRBJ1-1, with a possible D match to TRBD1 (6 bases). CDR1 is MNHEY, CDR2 SVGAGI, per germline. Trimming took off 6 bases at V and 11 bases at J, with 13 bases between the two ends. CDR3 length: 11 residues. The CDR3 DNA reads as TGTGCCAGCAGCTTCGGACAGCGGGCTTTCTTT. Its protein is CASSFGQRAFF.

The gene calls are TRBV7-3 and TRBJ2-2; the D gene is possibly TRBD2 (6 bases). From germline, CDR1 is SGHTA and CDR2 FQGTGA. This CDR3 has 15 amino acids. The germline V and J ends were trimmed by 5 bases and 1 base, with 11 bases remaining between them. The CDR3 sequence is CASSPRAGNTGELFF. As DNA, the CDR3 is TGTGCCAGCAGCCCGCGAGCGGGGAACACCGGGGAGCTGTTTTTT.

Note on this clone: Germline is not matched at one junction end, which may reflect a read error. The chain is built from TRBV19 and TRBJ1-5; D is unclear. The CDR3 runs to 13 residues. Germline-derived CDR1 and CDR2 are LNHDA and SQIVND (reference sequence). The CDR3 loop reads CASSIGAGGLRSF. The CDR3 DNA is TGTGCCAGTAGTATAGGGGCTGGAGGTCTTAGGAGTTTT.